One and the same sample provided the 7 T cell receptor beta chains below, sequenced in a study of regulatory T cells. The primer mix had 52 TRBV and 13 TRBJ primers. The repertoire was sequenced with immunoSEQ multiplex PCR; TCRdb's copy has only in-frame clones and lacks some. The table has 20,000 to 25,000 clones, over 85% seen once. Sequencing was done on a sample of CD8+ T cells sorted from blood. The receptors shown here come from a child younger than 10 with CD3G deficiency.

The chain combines TRBV19 with TRBJ2-3; the D gene is possibly TRBD2 (5 bases). V gave up 4 bases and J gave up 1 base, with 15 bases separating them. Germline-derived CDR1 and CDR2 are LNHDA and SQIVND (reference sequence). The CDR3 extends over 16 amino acids. In DNA form, the CDR3 reads TGTGCCAGTAGTAAACCCCGGGAACGCTGCACAGATACGCAGTATTTT. Translation: CASSKPRERCTDTQYF. The full variable domain, with the rest looked up from reference TRBV19 and TRBJ2-3, is DGGITQSPKYLFRKEGQNVTLSCEQNLNHDAMYWYRQDPGQGLRLIYYSQIVNDFQKGDIAEGYSVSREKKESFPLTVTSAQKNPTAFYLCASSKPRERCTDTQYFGPGTRLTVL.

The chain carries TRBV7-6 and TRBJ2-7, with D perhaps matching TRBD1 (5 bases). Germline V gene sequence: CDR1 SGHVS, CDR2 FNYEAQ. The V gene lost 3 bases and the J gene lost 5 bases, with 11 bases spanning the gap. The CDR3 has 13 amino acids. CDR3 sequence reads: CASSFREWDEQYF. For the CDR3, the DNA is TGTGCCAGCAGCTTCAGGGAATGGGACGAGCAGTACTTC.

V usage is TRBV7-9 and J usage is TRBJ2-1, with 8 bases fitting TRBD2. CDR3 size: 15 residues. The trim removed 3 bases at V and 0 bases at J, leaving 1 base unmatched. Germline lookup yields CDR1 SEHNR and CDR2 FQNEAQ (reference sequence). This CDR3 reads CASSFSGASYNEQFF. The CDR3 region has the DNA TGTGCCAGCAGCTTTAGCGGGGCCTCCTACAATGAGCAGTTCTTC.

The genes are TRBV6-1 and TRBJ2-7; 7 bases are shared with TRBD2. V lost 6 bases to trimming and J lost 1 base; unmatched junction nucleotides: 3. The CDR3 contains 13 residues. The germline gives CDR1 MNHNS, CDR2 SASEGT. CDR3: CASRPGGSYEQYF. In nucleotides, the CDR3 is TGTGCCAGCAGACCGGGAGGTTCCTACGAGCAGTACTTC.

The chain uses TRBV28 and TRBJ1-2; 7 bases align to TRBD1. Trimming at V came to 4 bases and at J to 0 bases, leaving 5 bases not matched to a gene. The CDR3 extends over 15 amino acids. Germline loops: CDR1 MDHEN, CDR2 SYDVKM. The chain's CDR3 is CASSSRGLPNYGYTF. CDR3 coding DNA: TGTGCCAGCAGTTCAAGGGGGCTCCCTAACTATGGCTACACCTTC.

This chain uses TRBV6-1 with TRBJ2-7; D gene uncertain. Trimming shortened V by 1 base and J by 3 bases, and 19 bases separated the two germline ends. Per germline, CDR1 MNHNS and CDR2 SASEGT. The CDR3 totals 17 residues. CDR3 bases: TGTGCCAGCAGTGAAGTTTGGGGTAGCCCTTTTTTCTACGAGCAGTACTTC. Translated, it gives CASSEVWGSPFFYEQYF.

This sequence joins TRBV7-9 and TRBJ2-2; 8 bases are shared with TRBD1. V shed 5 bases and J 4 bases; nucleotides not matched to a gene: 9. Germline CDR1 is SEHNR and CDR2 is FQNEAQ (reference sequence). The CDR3 length is 16 residues. The CDR3 region has the DNA TGTGCCAGCAGCCACCCCGTTGGACAGGGCACCGGGGAGCTGTTTTTT. Its translation is CASSHPVGQGTGELFF. Full variable domain (remainder filled in from reference TRBV7-9 and TRBJ2-2): DTGVSQNPRHKITKRGQNVTFRCDPISEHNRLYWYRQTLGQGPEFLTYFQNEAQLEKSRLLSDRFSAERPKGSFSTLEIQRTEQGDSAMYLCASSHPVGQGTGELFFGEGSRLTVL.